This is a list of T cell receptor beta chains from one sample in a study of blood T cell repertoires in COVID-19. TCRdb's copy holds only in-frame clones and misses some; the assay was immunoSEQ multiplex PCR. The sample has about 35,000 clones; roughly four fifths are singletons. The sample was peripheral blood. Receptor source: a man older than 75 with active or convalescent COVID-19. Each CDR3 is given with its conserved first and last residue. Each record gives: V gene, clone size, J gene, D gene, CDR3 protein, CDR3 DNA. A D gene is named only where the DNA matches it firmly. Expanded clones get a size class; other rows say once, few or many, or leave the size out.

>TRBV5-6|NA|TRBJ2-1|TRBD2
CASSLVLAGVKEQFF
TGTGCCAGCAGCTTGGTGCTAGCGGGAGTTAAAGAGCAGTTCTTC
>TRBV15|once|TRBJ2-1|TRBD2
CATSRDEGSVLAGKNEQFF
TGTGCCACCAGCAGAGATGAAGGGTCGGTCCTAGCGGGAAAGAATGAGCAGTTCTTC
>TRBV4-3|few|TRBJ1-3|TRBD1
CASSHETGYLSGNTIYF
TGCGCCAGCAGCCACGAGACAGGGTACCTATCTGGAAACACCATATATTTT
>TRBV19|NA|TRBJ1-2|NA
CASSIRRVALYGYTF
TGTGCCAGTAGTATCCGGCGGGTGGCCCTCTATGGCTACACCTTC
>TRBV24-1|NA|TRBJ2-7|NA
CATLWSGTYEQYF
TGTGCCACCCTTTGGAGCGGTACATACGAGCAGTACTTC
>TRBV7-3|NA|TRBJ1-2|TRBD1
CASSNSSLQGAGGYTF
TGTGCCAGCAGCAATTCTTCGCTACAGGGGGCAGGTGGCTACACCTTC
>TRBV27|NA|TRBJ2-3|TRBD2
CASSLSAGDSTDTQYF
TGTGCCAGCAGTTTATCAGCGGGGGACAGCACAGATACGCAGTATTTT
>TRBV3-1/TRBV3-2|NA|TRBJ2-3|TRBD2
CASSHRTSGSTDTQYF
TGTGCCAGCAGCCACCGGACTAGCGGATCCACAGATACGCAGTATTTT
>TRBV24-1|NA|TRBJ2-2|NA
CATSAFAGELFF
TGTGCCACCAGTGCTTTCGCCGGGGAGCTGTTTTTT
>TRBV9|few|TRBJ2-1|NA
CASSVSRARAGNEQFF
TGTGCCAGCAGCGTATCCCGGGCTAGGGCGGGCAATGAGCAGTTCTTC
>TRBV10-3|NA|TRBJ1-5|TRBD1
CAISEQGKGNQPQHF
TGTGCCATCAGCGAACAGGGGAAGGGCAATCAGCCCCAGCATTTT
>TRBV11-3|NA|TRBJ1-1|NA
CASSSAGDTTFF
TGTGCCAGCAGCTCCGCGGGGGATACAACTTTCTTT
>TRBV14|NA|TRBJ2-7|NA
CASSQARVGEQYF
TGTGCCAGCAGCCAAGCCAGGGTGGGGGAGCAGTACTTC
>TRBV7-2|NA|TRBJ2-4|NA
CASSLSPIQYF
TGTGCCAGCAGCTTAAGCCCGATTCAGTACTTC
>TRBV30|NA|TRBJ2-2|TRBD1
CAWSRRGLTGELFF
TGTGCCTGGAGTAGAAGGGGGCTCACCGGGGAGCTGTTTTTT
>TRBV30|few|TRBJ1-3|NA
CAWSVNGLNTIYF
TGTGCCTGGAGTGTAAACGGTCTAAACACCATATATTTT
>TRBV18|NA|TRBJ1-1|TRBD1
CASSPFRGTEAFF
TGTGCCAGCTCACCATTCAGGGGGACTGAAGCTTTCTTT
>TRBV28|NA|TRBJ1-2|TRBD1
CASTFEDRDYGYTF
TGTGCCAGCACCTTCGAGGACAGGGACTATGGCTACACCTTC
>TRBV29-1|NA|TRBJ2-5|TRBD2
CSASGGGETQYF
TGCAGCGCCTCGGGGGGTGGAGAGACCCAGTACTTC
>TRBV5-1|NA|TRBJ2-7|TRBD2
CASSRTSGKDEQYF
TGCGCCAGCAGCCGGACTAGCGGGAAGGACGAGCAGTACTTC
>TRBV14|NA|TRBJ1-6|NA
CASSPQEAPLHF
TGTGCCAGCAGCCCCCAGGAGGCGCCCCTCCACTTT
>TRBV7-9|few|TRBJ2-1|NA
CASSLVARDNEQFF
TGTGCCAGCAGCTTAGTAGCCCGAGACAATGAGCAGTTCTTC
>TRBV9|NA|TRBJ1-4|TRBD1
CASSPRTGVATNEKLFF
TGTGCCAGCAGCCCCAGGACAGGGGTGGCAACTAATGAAAAACTGTTTTTT
>TRBV2|few|TRBJ2-1|TRBD2
CASSEILAGSYNEQFF
TGTGCCAGCAGTGAGATACTAGCGGGATCCTACAATGAGCAGTTCTTC
>TRBV20-1|NA|TRBJ2-1|TRBD2
CSASLSAGGGNEQFF
TGCAGTGCTAGTCTTTCGGCGGGAGGGGGGAATGAGCAGTTCTTC
>TRBV7-2|NA|TRBJ2-1|TRBD2
CASSKGGTSSNEQFF
TGTGCCAGCAGCAAAGGGGGGACTAGCAGCAATGAGCAGTTCTTC
>TRBV9|NA|TRBJ1-5|NA
CASSPGGGTGQPQHF
TGTGCCAGCAGCCCGGGAGGGGGGACCGGTCAGCCCCAGCATTTT
>TRBV5-1|NA|TRBJ2-3|NA
CASSLFAGSSTDTQYF
TGCGCCAGCAGCTTGTTCGCCGGGAGCTCGACAGATACGCAGTATTTT
>TRBV27|once|TRBJ1-3|NA
CATRTVLSGNTIYF
TGTGCCACCAGAACAGTGCTCTCTGGAAACACCATATATTTT
>TRBV4-3|NA|TRBJ2-7|TRBD2
CASFQGADLAGSYEQYF
TGCGCCAGTTTCCAAGGGGCGGACCTAGCGGGGTCCTACGAGCAGTACTTC
>TRBV10-3|NA|TRBJ2-7|TRBD1
CAIRRMSARPGQGFTYEQYF
TGTGCCATCAGGCGAATGAGTGCTAGACCGGGACAGGGATTCACCTACGAGCAGTACTTC
>TRBV28|once|TRBJ2-5|TRBD1
CASSLNEDREFQETQYF
TGTGCCAGCAGTTTGAACGAAGACAGGGAGTTTCAAGAGACCCAGTACTTC
>TRBV6-2/TRBV6-3|NA|TRBJ1-1|TRBD1
CASSQTGPEAFF
TGTGCCAGCAGCCAGACAGGGCCTGAAGCTTTCTTT
>TRBV5-1|NA|TRBJ1-1|NA
CASSARPQNTEAFF
TGCGCCAGCAGCGCGCGGCCACAGAACACTGAAGCTTTCTTT
>TRBV13|NA|TRBJ2-3|TRBD1
CASSLKTGGSDTQYF
TGTGCCAGCAGCTTAAAGACAGGGGGGTCAGATACGCAGTATTTT
>TRBV29-1|NA|TRBJ1-5|TRBD1
CSVGDSWGNQPQHF
TGCAGCGTCGGGGACAGTTGGGGCAATCAGCCCCAGCATTTT
>TRBV7-3|NA|TRBJ2-3|NA
CASSSGLNTDTQYF
TGTGCCAGCAGCTCCGGACTAAACACAGATACGCAGTATTTT
>TRBV12-3/TRBV12-4|NA|TRBJ1-1|NA
CASSPIGGAEAFF
TGTGCCAGCAGCCCCATCGGGGGGGCTGAAGCTTTCTTT
>TRBV5-1|NA|TRBJ1-4|TRBD1
CASSFGRGQEKLFF
TGCGCCAGCAGCTTTGGCAGGGGGCAAGAAAAACTGTTTTTT
>TRBV29-1|NA|TRBJ2-1|TRBD2
CSVVPSGRQYNEQFF
TGCAGCGTAGTCCCTAGCGGGAGGCAGTACAATGAGCAGTTCTTC